This T cell receptor beta chain was identified during a study of blood T cell dynamics during melanoma immunotherapy. Study conclusions and caveats: Disease-control patients' PBMC repertoires became either more clonal or more diverse at W3.

As concerns this clone: Antigen: not known. In the same sample, other DNA sequences code for this CDR3.

Time point noted: week 3, after first cycle of checkpoint inhibitor. Apart from a couple of fast progressors, RECIST 1.1 response was judged 12 weeks post-infusion. Germline values: CDR1 SNHLY, CDR2 FYNNEI. This CDR3 has 16 residues. Deletions cut 6 bases from V and 0 bases from J, with 17 bases between. Clones were read by immunoSEQ multiplex PCR, and TCRdb kept only the in-frame ones, dropping some. The sample has more than 4,500 clones; around 80% are singletons. The sample in question was blood, obtained from a patient treated with checkpoint blockade. This receptor was identified in a human donor with melanoma. This chain joins TRBV2 and TRBJ1-1; D unclear. The CDR3 bases are TGTGCCAGCAGCCGCTTGCCGCTGGGTATGAACACTGAAGCTTTCTTT. Translating gives CASSRLPLGMNTEAFF. Full variable domain (missing parts from reference TRBV2 and TRBJ1-1): EPEVTQTPSHQVTQMGQEVILRCVPISNHLYFYWYRQILGQKVEFLVSFYNNEISEKSEIFDDQFSVERPDGSNFTLKIRSTKLEDSAMYFCASSRLPLGMNTEAFFGQGTRLTVV.